The source of this T cell receptor (beta chain) is a study of OX40 agonist ivuxolimab in advanced cancers. Sequencing used immunoSEQ multiplex PCR; TCRdb keeps in-frame clones, though not all of them. This sample has over 65,000 clones, with roughly 90% found just once. Germline lookup yields CDR1 MNHEY and CDR2 SMNVEV (reference sequence). CDR3 length equals 13 residues. The V end lost 6 bases, the J end lost 2 bases, and 9 bases lay between the germline ends. The chain carries TRBV27 and TRBJ2-3; the D is unclear. The clonotype comes from an adult with an advanced solid tumor such as melanoma, head and neck, liver or kidney cancer. Sequencing was performed on CD4+ or CD8+ T cells sorted from blood, taken in a trial of the OX40 agonist ivuxolimab. The CDR3 nucleotides read TGTGCCAGCAGGCCGCAGGACACAGATACGCAGTATTTT. Translated, it gives CASRPQDTDTQYF.